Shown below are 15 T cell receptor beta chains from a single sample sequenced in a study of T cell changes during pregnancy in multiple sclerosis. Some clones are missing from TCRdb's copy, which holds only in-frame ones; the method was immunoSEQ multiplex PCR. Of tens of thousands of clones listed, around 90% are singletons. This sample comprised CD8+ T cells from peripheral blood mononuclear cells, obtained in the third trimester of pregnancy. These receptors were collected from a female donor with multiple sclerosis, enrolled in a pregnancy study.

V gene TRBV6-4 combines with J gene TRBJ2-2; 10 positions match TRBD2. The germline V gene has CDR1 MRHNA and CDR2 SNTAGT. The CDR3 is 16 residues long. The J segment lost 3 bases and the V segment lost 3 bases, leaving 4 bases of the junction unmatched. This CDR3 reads CASSDSGRMDTGELFF. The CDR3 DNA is TGTGCCAGCAGTGATAGCGGGAGGATGGACACCGGGGAGCTGTTTTTT.

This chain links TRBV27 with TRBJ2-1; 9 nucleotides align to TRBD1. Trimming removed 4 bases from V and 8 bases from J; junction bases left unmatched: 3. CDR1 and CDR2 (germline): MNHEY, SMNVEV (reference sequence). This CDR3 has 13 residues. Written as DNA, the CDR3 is TGTGCCAGCAGTTCCTGGGACAGGGATGAGCAGTTCTTC. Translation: CASSSWDRDEQFF.

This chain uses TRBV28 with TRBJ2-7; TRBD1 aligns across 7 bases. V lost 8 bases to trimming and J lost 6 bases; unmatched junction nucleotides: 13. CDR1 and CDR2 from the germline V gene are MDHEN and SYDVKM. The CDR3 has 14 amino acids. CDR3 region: CASGHRAGGVEQYF. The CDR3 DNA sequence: TGTGCCAGCGGCCATAGGGCAGGGGGAGTCGAGCAGTACTTC.

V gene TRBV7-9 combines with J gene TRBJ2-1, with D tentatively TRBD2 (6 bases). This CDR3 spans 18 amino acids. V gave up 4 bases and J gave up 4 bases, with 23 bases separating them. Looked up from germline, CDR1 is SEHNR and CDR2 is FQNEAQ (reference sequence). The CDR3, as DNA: TGTGCCAGCAGCTCAGCCGGGACTCTAACGATCGTTTACAATGAGCAGTTCTTC. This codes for CASSSAGTLTIVYNEQFF.

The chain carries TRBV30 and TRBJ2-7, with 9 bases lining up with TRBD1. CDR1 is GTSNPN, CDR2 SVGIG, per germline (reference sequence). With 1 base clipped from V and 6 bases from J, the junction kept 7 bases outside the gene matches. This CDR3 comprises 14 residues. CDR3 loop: CAWSGGQGFSEQYF. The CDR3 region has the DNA TGTGCCTGGAGTGGGGGACAGGGTTTCAGCGAGCAGTACTTC.

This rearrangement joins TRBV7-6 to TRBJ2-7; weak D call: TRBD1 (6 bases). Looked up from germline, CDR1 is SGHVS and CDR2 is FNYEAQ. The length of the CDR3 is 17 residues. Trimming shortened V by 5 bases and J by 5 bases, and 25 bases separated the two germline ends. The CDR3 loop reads CASSENPGTNLPHEQYF. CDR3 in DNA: TGTGCCAGCAGCGAAAATCCCGGGACAAATCTCCCCCACGAGCAGTACTTC. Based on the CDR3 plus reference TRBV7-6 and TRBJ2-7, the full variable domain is GAGVSQSPRYKVTKRGQDVALRCDPISGHVSLYWYRQALGQGPEFLTYFNYEAQQDKSGLPNDRFSAERPEGSISTLTIQRTEQRDSAMYRCASSENPGTNLPHEQYFGPGTRLTVT.

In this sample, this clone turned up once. CDR3 nucleotide sequence: TGTGCCAGTAGTCTCGGAGGGCTCTTGTCGTACAATGAGCAGTTCTTC. Encoded protein: CASSLGGLLSYNEQFF. V usage is TRBV19 and J usage is TRBJ2-1; D possibly corresponds to TRBD2 (6 bases). This CDR3 comprises 16 residues. V lost 5 bases and J lost 4, with 18 bases in between. Germline CDR1 is LNHDA and CDR2 is SQIVND (reference sequence).

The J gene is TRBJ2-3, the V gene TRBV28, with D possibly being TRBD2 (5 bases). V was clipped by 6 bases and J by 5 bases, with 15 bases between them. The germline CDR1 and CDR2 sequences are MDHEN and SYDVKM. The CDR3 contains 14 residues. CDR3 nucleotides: TGTGCCAGCAGCCCAGGAGGCGCGATAGATACGCAGTATTTT. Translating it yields CASSPGGAIDTQYF.

The DNA for the CDR3 is TGTGCCAGCAGTGTGGACAGTAACACTGAAGCTTTCTTT. Its translation: CASSVDSNTEAFF. This chain connects TRBV6-4 to TRBJ1-1, with a tentative D call TRBD1 (6 bases). The CDR3 covers 13 residues. V lost 4 bases, J lost 2 bases, and 8 bases lay in between. Looked up from germline, CDR1 is MRHNA and CDR2 is SNTAGT.

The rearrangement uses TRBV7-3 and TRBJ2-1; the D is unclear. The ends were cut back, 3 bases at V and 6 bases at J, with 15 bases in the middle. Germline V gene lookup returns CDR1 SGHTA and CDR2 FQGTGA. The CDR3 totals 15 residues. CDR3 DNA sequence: TGTGCCAGCAGCTTTTCGGTGGGCTCCGGCAATGAGCAGTTCTTC. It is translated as CASSFSVGSGNEQFF.

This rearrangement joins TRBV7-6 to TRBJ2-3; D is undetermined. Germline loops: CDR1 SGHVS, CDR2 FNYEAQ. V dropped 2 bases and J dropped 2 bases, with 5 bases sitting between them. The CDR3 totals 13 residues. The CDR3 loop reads CASSLLPTDTQYF. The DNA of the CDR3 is TGTGCCAGCAGCTTACTTCCCACAGATACGCAGTATTTT.

The DNA for the CDR3 is TGTGCCAGCAGCGGCTCGGACAGATCCTACGAGCAGTACTTC. Amino acid sequence: CASSGSDRSYEQYF. The chain uses TRBV27 and TRBJ2-7, with D maybe TRBD1 (6 bases). CDR1 MNHEY and CDR2 SMNVEV come from the germline V gene (reference sequence). V shed 6 bases and J shed 1 base, with 13 bases lying between them. This CDR3 is 14 amino acids long.

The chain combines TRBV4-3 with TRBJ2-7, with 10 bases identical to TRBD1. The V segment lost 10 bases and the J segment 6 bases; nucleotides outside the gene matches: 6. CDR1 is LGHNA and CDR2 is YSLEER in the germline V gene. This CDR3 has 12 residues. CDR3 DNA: TGCGCCACCTCGACAGGGGGCCTCGAGCAGTACTTC. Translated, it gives CATSTGGLEQYF.

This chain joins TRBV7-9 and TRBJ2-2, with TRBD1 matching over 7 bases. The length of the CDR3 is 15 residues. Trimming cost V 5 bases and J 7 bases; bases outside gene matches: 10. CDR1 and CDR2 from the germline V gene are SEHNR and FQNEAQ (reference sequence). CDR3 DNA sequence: TGTGCCAGCAGCCCGGCCGACAGGGTAAACGGGGAGCTGTTTTTT. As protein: CASSPADRVNGELFF.

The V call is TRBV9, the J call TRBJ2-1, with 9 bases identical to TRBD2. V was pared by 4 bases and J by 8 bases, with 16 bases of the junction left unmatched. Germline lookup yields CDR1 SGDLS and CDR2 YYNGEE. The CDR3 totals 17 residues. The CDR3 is CASSPGTSLYSSHEQFF. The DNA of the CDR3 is TGTGCCAGCAGCCCCGGGACTAGCCTCTATTCGTCCCATGAGCAGTTCTTC. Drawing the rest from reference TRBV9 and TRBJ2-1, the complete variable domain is DSGVTQTPKHLITATGQRVTLRCSPRSGDLSVYWYQQSLDQGLQFLIQYYNGEERAKGNILERFSAQQFPDLHSELNLSSLELGDSALYFCASSPGTSLYSSHEQFFGPGTRLTVL.